A single sample is the source of the 14 T cell receptor beta chains below, sequenced in a study of T cells in Graves' hyperthyroidism and ophthalmopathy. RNA transcripts gave rise to amplified TCR beta CDR3 regions. HTBI primers were used for first-round RT-PCR of the TCR CDR3. Via MiXCR, TCRdb re-called the multiplex PCR reads, giving one row per CDR3 protein. The sample comprises 550,000 to 650,000 distinct CDR3 sequences, roughly 15% of which are singletons, and approximately 15% rests with the top ten. The specimen was blood. These receptor sequences come from a woman between 35 and 50 years old with Graves' hyperthyroidism.

J is TRBJ1-2 and V is TRBV6-2 or TRBV6-3, with 8 bases lining up with TRBD1. V lost 7 bases to trimming and J lost 2 bases; unmatched junction nucleotides: 9. CDR3 length equals 15 residues. In germline, CDR1 is MNHEY, CDR2 SVGEGT. The CDR3 DNA sequence: TGTGCCAGCATCGACAGGGGAGCGAAGAACTATGGCTACACCTTC. It encodes CASIDRGAKNYGYTF.

The chain is built from TRBV11-3 and TRBJ2-2; D might be TRBD1 or TRBD2, each matching 5 bases. The CDR3 sequence is 16 residues long. Trimming took 1 base from V and 5 from J, leaving 14 bases between them. Germline values: CDR1 SGHNT, CDR2 YENEEA. CDR3 nucleotide sequence: TGTGCCAGCAGCTTAGCGGGACCAGGTGGGACCGGGGAGCTGTTTTTT. Its translation is CASSLAGPGGTGELFF.

This clonotype has ten or more counts. This chain links TRBV6-1 with TRBJ1-1; a possible D gene is TRBD1 (5 bases). V lost 3 bases to trimming and J lost 3 bases, with 14 bases between them. Germline V CDR1 and CDR2: MNHNS, SASEGT. The CDR3 has 15 amino acids. The CDR3 region is CASSDYQGPYTEAFF. In nucleotides, the CDR3 is TGTGCCAGCAGTGATTATCAGGGCCCCTACACTGAAGCTTTCTTT.

The gene calls are TRBV6-1 and TRBJ1-6; D is perhaps TRBD1 (5 bases). Germline CDR1 and CDR2: MNHNS and SASEGT. The CDR3 runs 17 residues. With 5 bases removed from V and 8 bases from J, the gap between germline ends came to 22 bases. The CDR3 DNA reads TGTGCCAGCAGTCCCCCTGGACACAACCAAAGGCATTCACCCCTCCACTTT. Amino acid sequence: CASSPPGHNQRHSPLHF.

This clonotype was seen repeatedly, ten times or more. This chain joins TRBV2 and TRBJ2-5, with 11 bases lining up with TRBD2. Germline V lookup: CDR1 SNHLY, CDR2 FYNNEI. V lost 6 bases, J lost 5 bases, and 8 bases stayed unmatched. CDR3 size: 15 residues. CDR3 loop: CASSITSGSSETQYF. CDR3 nucleotides: TGTGCCAGCAGCATCACTAGCGGGAGTTCTGAGACCCAGTACTTC.

This clonotype has ten or more counts. This chain uses TRBV2 with TRBJ2-7, with D possibly TRBD1 on 5 matching bases. The germline V gene encodes CDR1 SNHLY and CDR2 FYNNEI. This CDR3 is 11 amino acids long. V shed 4 bases and J shed 6 bases, with 7 bases lying between them. The CDR3 reads CASSADSEQYF. The CDR3 region has the DNA TGTGCCAGCAGTGCCGACAGCGAGCAGTACTTC.

This chain links TRBV12-3 or TRBV12-4 with TRBJ1-1; D is perhaps TRBD1 (5 bases). This CDR3 contains 13 residues. V lost 7 bases and J lost 4, with 13 bases in between. The CDR3 loop is CASKWGRGTEAFF. DNA of the CDR3: TGTGCCAGCAAGTGGGGAAGGGGCACTGAAGCTTTCTTT.

This clonotype has ten or more counts. The V gene is TRBV28, the J gene TRBJ1-5; TRBD1 aligns across 9 bases. The V gene's germline CDR1 is MDHEN and CDR2 SYDVKM. V lost 11 bases, J lost 4 bases, and 6 bases stayed unmatched. This CDR3 is built from 13 residues. The DNA of the CDR3 is TGTGCCGCGGGGACAGGGCTAAATCAGCCCCAGCATTTT. This gives the protein CAAGTGLNQPQHF.

This clonotype was detected ten times or more. In DNA, the CDR3 is TGCAGCGTTAGTATCAACCTAGGGAGCAATGAGCAGTTCTTC. Translating gives CSVSINLGSNEQFF. This sequence joins TRBV29-1 and TRBJ2-1; D might be TRBD2 (5 bases). V was trimmed by 5 bases and J by 6 bases, leaving 17 bases between them. Germline V gives CDR1 SQVTM, CDR2 ANQGSEA. The CDR3 is 14 amino acids.

With respect to this clonotype: A much larger clone is a single base away; this may be a read error. The chain links TRBV4-1 to TRBJ2-1, with 9 bases lining up with TRBD2. The J call is doubtful: the DNA matches TRBJ2-7 better. The CDR3 totals 17 residues. Germline V gives CDR1 MGHRA, CDR2 YSYEKL. This CDR3 reads CASSQGYSGSSYNEQYF. The CDR3 coding sequence is TGCGCCAGCAGCCAAGGGTATAGCGGGAGCTCCTACAATGAGCAGTACTTC.

This clonotype showed up just a few times. The chain uses TRBV5-1 and TRBJ2-2, with TRBD2 matching 9 bases. Per germline, CDR1 SGHRS and CDR2 YFSETQ. The CDR3 covers 16 residues. V gave up 2 bases and J gave up 7 bases; unmatched junction bases: 9. The DNA for the CDR3 is TGCGCCAGCAGCTTTCGGGCTAGCGGGAATTTCGGGGAGCTGTTTTTT. Protein product: CASSFRASGNFGELFF.

This clonotype was detected a few times. The rearrangement links TRBV5-8 to TRBJ1-2; 7 bases match TRBD1. Germline CDR1 SGHTS, CDR2 YDEGEE. This CDR3 is 14 amino acids long. Trimming removed 0 bases from V and 4 bases from J; junction bases left unmatched: 3. CDR3 in amino acids: CASSLGGQFYGYTF. For the CDR3, the DNA is TGTGCCAGCAGCTTGGGGGGACAGTTCTATGGCTACACCTTC.

The chain couples TRBV9 to TRBJ2-3; D possibly corresponds to TRBD2 (6 bases). Germline V CDR1 and CDR2: SGDLS, YYNGEE. The CDR3 length is 15 residues. Trimming cost V 3 bases and J 2 bases, with 13 bases left between them. CDR3 sequence: CASSAAGYDTDTQYF. DNA for the CDR3: TGTGCCAGCAGCGCAGCGGGTTACGACACAGATACGCAGTATTTT.

The chain combines TRBV5-5 with TRBJ2-1, with 7 nucleotides matching TRBD1. CDR3 length equals 15 residues. Germline CDR1 SGHKS, CDR2 YYEKEE (reference sequence). The junction had 8 bases not matched to a gene; V was cut back by 4 bases and J by 4 bases. In DNA, the CDR3 is TGTGCCAGCAGCCCACCGGGACAGCCATACAATGAGCAGTTCTTC. Amino acids: CASSPPGQPYNEQFF.